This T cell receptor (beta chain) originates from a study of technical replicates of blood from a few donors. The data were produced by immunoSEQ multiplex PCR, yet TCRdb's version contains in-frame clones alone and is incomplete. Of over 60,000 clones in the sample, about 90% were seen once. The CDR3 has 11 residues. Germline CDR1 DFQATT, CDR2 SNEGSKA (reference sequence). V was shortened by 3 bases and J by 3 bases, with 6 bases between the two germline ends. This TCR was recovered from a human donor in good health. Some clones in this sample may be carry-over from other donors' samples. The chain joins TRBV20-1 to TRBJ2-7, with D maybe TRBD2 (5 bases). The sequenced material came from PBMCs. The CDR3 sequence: CSAREDYEQYF. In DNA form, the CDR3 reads TGCAGTGCTAGGGAGGACTACGAGCAGTACTTC.